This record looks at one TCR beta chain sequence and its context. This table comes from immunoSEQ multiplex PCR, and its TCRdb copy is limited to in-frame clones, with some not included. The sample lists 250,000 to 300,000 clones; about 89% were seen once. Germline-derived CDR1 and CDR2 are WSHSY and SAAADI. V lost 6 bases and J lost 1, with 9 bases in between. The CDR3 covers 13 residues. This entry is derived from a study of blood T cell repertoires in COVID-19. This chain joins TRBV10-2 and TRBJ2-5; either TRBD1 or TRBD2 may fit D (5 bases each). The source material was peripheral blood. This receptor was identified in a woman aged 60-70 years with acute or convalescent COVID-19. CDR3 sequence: CASREDTQETQYF. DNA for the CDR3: TGCGCCAGCAGGGAGGACACCCAAGAGACCCAGTACTTC.